The T cell receptor (beta chain) described here comes from a study of control samples from healthy donors and cancer patients. The repertoire was sequenced with immunoSEQ multiplex PCR; TCRdb's copy has only in-frame clones and lacks some. There are fewer than 200,000 clones in the sample; roughly 89% occur only once, and more than 10% lies in the top ten. V was clipped by 2 bases and J by 3 bases, with 11 bases between them. This CDR3 has 15 residues. Germline V lookup: CDR1 LNHDA, CDR2 SQIVND (reference sequence). The sequence was collected from a man aged 25-45 years in good health. The sample consisted of blood. This chain joins TRBV19 and TRBJ1-5; D may be TRBD1 (5 bases). The DNA for the CDR3 is TGTGCCAGTAGTATATTTGGGGGTCCCAATCAGCCCCAGCATTTT. Protein sequence: CASSIFGGPNQPQHF.